This TCR beta chain emerged from a study of brain T cells in children with intractable seizures. As for time point: blood from clinic visit 5 months post-surgery; TSC patient then seizure free. Surgery cases with the highest brain T cell transcript signatures were chosen for sequencing. The CDR3 is 15 amino acids. Per the germline V gene, CDR1 is KGHSH and CDR2 is LQKENI. The V end was cut by 3 bases, the J end by 4 bases, with 15 bases between. The repertoire was sequenced with immunoSEQ multiplex PCR; TCRdb's copy has only in-frame clones and lacks some. The repertoire includes about 340,000 clones, 93% of them detected once, and 4.5% to 7% sits in the top ten.

V gene TRBV18 combines with J gene TRBJ1-1; weak D call: TRBD1 (6 bases). The sequenced sample was peripheral blood, obtained 4 to 6 months after surgery. This clonotype was sampled from a boy younger than two with tuberous sclerosis and intractable seizures. The CDR3 DNA sequence: TGTGCCAGCTCACCTATAGAACAGGGAGTCACTGAAGCTTTCTTT. Residues: CASSPIEQGVTEAFF.